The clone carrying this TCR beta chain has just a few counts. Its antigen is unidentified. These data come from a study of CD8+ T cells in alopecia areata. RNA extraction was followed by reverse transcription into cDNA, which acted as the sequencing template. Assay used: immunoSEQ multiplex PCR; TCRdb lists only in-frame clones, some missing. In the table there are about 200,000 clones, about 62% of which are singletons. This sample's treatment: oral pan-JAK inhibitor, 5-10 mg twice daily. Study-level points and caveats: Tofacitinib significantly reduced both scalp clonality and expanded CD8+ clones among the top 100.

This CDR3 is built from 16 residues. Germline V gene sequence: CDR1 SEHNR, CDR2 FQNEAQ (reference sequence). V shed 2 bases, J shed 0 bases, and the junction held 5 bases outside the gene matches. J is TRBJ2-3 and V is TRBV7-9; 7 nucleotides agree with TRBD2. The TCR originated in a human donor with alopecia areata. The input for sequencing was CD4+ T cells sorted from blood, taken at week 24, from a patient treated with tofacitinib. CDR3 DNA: TGTGCCAGCAGCTTAATGTCGGGGGGAAGCACAGATACGCAGTATTTT. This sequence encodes CASSLMSGGSTDTQYF.